What follows describes a single T cell receptor beta chain. The target of this receptor is not known. No base qualities exist here, and no much larger clone lies one base off it. TCR beta CDR3 regions were amplified from genomic DNA with the immunoSEQ assay, a bias-controlled multiplex PCR using V- and J-specific primers. In a second PCR step, the CDR3 amplicons were tagged with a proprietary barcode plus Illumina adapter sequences. An Illumina MiSeq instrument was used for sequencing of the CDR3 libraries. The published analysis was carried out like this. Export and quality control were done with immunoSEQ Analyzer 3.0, while downstream analyses used R Bioconductor and Immunarch. Only productive rearrangements in the normalized downsampled data set were used to calculate repertoire metrics. Pathologically expanded clonotypes were defined as those larger than 5 templates in the normalized cohort. Repertoire diversity was measured with the Inverse Simpson Index. The non-normalized data set was used for CMV-specificity analyses so that all clonotypes could be captured. In TCRdb, the immuneACCESS table is reduced to in-frame sequences with V and J assigned. These tables do not hold every clone; where another copy was compared, an unresolved V gene accounts for under half, and the others remain unexplained. V and J calls and clone size are given by that table; D and trimming were obtained from the DNA. The sample table holds about 5,900 clones, of which around 90% were seen once. The biggest ten clones account for 7.5% to 8.5% of the sample.

The sample originates from a study of T cell clonotyping in hematopoietic cell transplantation (TCRdb year 2021). About the full investigation: In the study, more than 130 blood samples were gathered from roughly 33 consecutive transplant recipients and their related donors. Recruitment of patients was conducted between 2015 and January 2017, and follow-up was continued until late 2020 or death. The paper's findings and limits, for the study overall: Just a small fraction of recipient repertoires overlapped with donor repertoires, and more than 95% appeared de novo at the given depth. Recipient TCR diversity fell after transplant, with pathologically expanded clonotypes rising progressively from day 30 to day 180. Broader posttransplant TCR repertoire diversity was predicted by donor and pretransplant recipient Inverse Simpson Index values. Sample size was limited, and cells were not sorted, so CD4 and CD8 repertoire contributions could not be separated.

There are 14 amino acids in the CDR3, from cysteine to phenylalanine inclusive. Kept here is only the CDR3 DNA, which spans 42 bases and is read in frame from base 1. Relative to germline, V is 0 bases shorter and J is 0 bases shorter, with 6 bases between their ends. CDR1 is given as GTSNPN and CDR2 as SVGIG, both from the germline V gene (reference sequence). What this sample's time point label stands for: 100 days after allo-HCT. Blood samples were obtained from recipients approximately 28 days before transplant and at days 30, 100 and 180 after transplant. Nuclei Lysis Solution was used to extract genomic DNA from fresh or cryopreserved unfractionated peripheral blood mononuclear cells.

This sequence uses TRBV30 and TRBJ1-5, with a weak D call of TRBD1 (5 bases match). The source is a male patient in his 40s who had an allogeneic stem cell transplant from an unrelated donor, so the T cells may come from the graft donor. Some clones in this sample may be carry-over from other donors' samples. Sequenced here: peripheral blood mononuclear cells, sampled 100 days after allogeneic stem cell transplant. The sequenced DNA is TGTGCCTGGAGTGTAGGGGCTAGCAATCAGCCCCAGCATTTT. It is translated as CAWSVGASNQPQHF.